This T cell receptor beta chain stems from a study of post-analysis software for immune sequencing data. About the research overall: Both relapsing-remitting and secondary progressive multiple sclerosis featured among the disease courses, as did progressive-relapsing multiple sclerosis. Study results and caveats: Controls showed significantly higher normalized Chao1 diversity than did multiple sclerosis patients. Strong co-clustering by F measure linked samples that shared a preparation batch. TRBV5-6, TRBV5-1 and TRBV20-1 were among several TRBV segments more frequent in patients than controls.

This CDR3 contains 14 residues. CDR1 MRHNA and CDR2 SNTAGT come from the germline V gene. A word on this clonotype: No antigen is known for it. At one end, the junction sequence differs from germline, possibly due to a read error.

Carried by the TCR beta cDNA libraries were unique molecular identifiers. Researchers reported roughly 0.5 million cDNA molecules coming from about 0.98 to 11 million T cells. TCRdb called the PCR reads again in MiXCR, with one record for every CDR3 protein. The profile covers roughly 600,000 distinct CDR3 sequences, with roughly two fifths appearing a single time and approximately 1.7% taken by the ten largest. The sequencing sample was made of blood. The chain employs TRBV6-4 and TRBJ1-5; D possibly corresponds to TRBD1 (6 bases). This receptor was obtained from a girl aged 5-17 years with multiple sclerosis. The CDR3 DNA is TGTGCCAGCAGTCACTCAGGGGCCAATCAGCCCCAGCATTTT. This encodes CASSHSGANQPQHF.